The sequence of this T cell receptor (beta chain) was determined in a study of blood T cell repertoires in COVID-19. The CDR3 is made up of 12 amino acids. Between the trimmed V and J ends, which lost 4 bases and 7 bases, there was a span of 8 bases. Germline V gene lookup returns CDR1 LGHNA and CDR2 YSLEER. The method was immunoSEQ multiplex PCR; TCRdb's version includes in-frame clones alone and lacks a portion of them. The data contain fewer than 250,000 clones, roughly 87% of them seen just once; the ten biggest clones take up approximately 8%. V usage is TRBV4-3 and J usage is TRBJ2-1, with a possible D match to TRBD2 (5 bases). This receptor was identified in an older woman with COVID-19, enrolled during active disease. The source material was peripheral blood. The DNA of the CDR3 is TGCGCCAGCAGCCGAACTAGTAATGAGCAGTTCTTC. Its protein product is CASSRTSNEQFF.